Each of the 9 T cell receptor beta chains below was sequenced from the same sample in a study of identical twins. MiXCR was run by TCRdb on the 5' RACE reads, yielding one entry per CDR3 protein. Counted here are about 280,000 distinct CDR3 sequences, about 8% occurring once; the ten biggest clones make up approximately 2.1%. The data also belong to a second study, concerning yellow fever vaccine responses in identical twins.

The specimen was memory (CD45RO+) T cells sorted from blood. Receptor source: a woman aged 18-29 years in good health.

The chain employs TRBV7-2 and TRBJ2-1, with 9 bases identical to TRBD2. Per germline, CDR1 SGHTA and CDR2 FQGNSA. The CDR3 is 17 residues long. V gave up 1 base and J gave up 8 bases; unmatched junction bases: 12. CDR3 nucleotide sequence: TGTGCCAGCAGCTTAGTTAGCGCGGGAGGGCCCTCGGATGAGCAGTTCTTC. The encoded protein is CASSLVSAGGPSDEQFF. The full variable domain, with the rest looked up from reference TRBV7-2 and TRBJ2-1, is GAGVSQSPSNKVTEKGKDVELRCDPISGHTALYWYRQSLGQGLEFLIYFQGNSAPDKSGLPSDRFSAERTGGSVSTLTIQRTQQEDSAVYLCASSLVSAGGPSDEQFFGPGTRLTVL.

This clonotype appeared a few times. The genes are TRBV5-1 and TRBJ1-1, with unresolved D. The germline V gene encodes CDR1 SGHRS and CDR2 YFSETQ. The CDR3 has 12 residues. Trimming cost V 7 bases and J 8 bases, with 15 bases left between them. Written as DNA, the CDR3 is TGCGCCAGCGCTCTTACGGCCTCCGAAGCTTTCTTT. Translation: CASALTASEAFF.

This clonotype has a count of ten or more. The rearrangement joins TRBV12-3 or TRBV12-4 to TRBJ2-7; 13 positions match TRBD2. V gave up 7 bases and J gave up 6 bases; unmatched junction bases: 6. The CDR3 length is 14 residues. CDR3 amino acids: CASTGLAGASEQYF. The CDR3 nucleotides read TGTGCCAGCACCGGACTAGCGGGAGCTTCCGAGCAGTACTTC.

This clonotype was seen ten or more times. This sequence joins TRBV5-5 and TRBJ2-3, with D hard to call. Germline CDR1 SGHKS, CDR2 YYEKEE (reference sequence). Trimming removed 3 bases at V and 2 bases at J, with 16 bases between. The CDR3 covers 16 residues. The CDR3 loop is CASSSGYSTFTDTQYF. CDR3 bases: TGTGCCAGCAGCTCTGGGTACAGCACTTTCACAGATACGCAGTATTTT.

The chain carries TRBV24-1 and TRBJ2-4; no firm D call. V was shortened by 2 bases and J by 7 bases, with 5 bases between the two germline ends. The CDR3 is 12 residues long. CDR1 is KGHDR and CDR2 is SFDVKD in the germline V gene. The CDR3: CATSDSSNIQYF. The DNA for the CDR3 is TGTGCCACCAGTGATTCCTCGAACATTCAGTACTTC.

The table lists this clonotype with many counts. The chain recombines TRBV5-1 with TRBJ2-7; 7 positions match TRBD1. V lost 0 bases and J lost 0; bases outside the gene matches: 9. Germline V gene data show CDR1 as SGHRS and CDR2 as YFSETQ. The CDR3 length is 17 residues. CDR3: CASSLVPPGQTSYEQYF. Written as DNA, the CDR3 is TGCGCCAGCAGCTTGGTTCCACCGGGACAGACCTCCTACGAGCAGTACTTC.

This clonotype showed up many times. The chain recombines TRBV15 with TRBJ2-1; no firm D call. The germline gives CDR1 LNHNV, CDR2 YYDKDF (reference sequence). The CDR3 sequence is 15 residues long. V was shortened by 0 bases and J by 6 bases, with 12 bases between the two germline ends. The DNA for the CDR3 is TGTGCCACCAGCAGAGAAGTGGGATCGGTCAATGAGCAGTTCTTC. Its protein product is CATSREVGSVNEQFF.

The sample holds many counts of this clonotype. This chain connects TRBV5-1 to TRBJ1-4; TRBD1 matches at 7 bases. Per the germline V gene, CDR1 is SGHRS and CDR2 is YFSETQ. This CDR3 is 14 amino acids long. V lost 4 bases, J lost 7 bases, and 7 bases stayed unmatched. CDR3 amino acids: CASSRDREGEKLFF. DNA for the CDR3: TGCGCCAGCAGCCGCGACAGGGAAGGTGAAAAACTGTTTTTT. The full variable domain, completed using reference TRBV5-1 and TRBJ1-4, is KAGVTQTPRYLIKTRGQQVTLSCSPISGHRSVSWYQQTPGQGLQFLFEYFSETQRNKGNFPGRFSGRQFSNSRSEMNVSTLELGDSALYLCASSRDREGEKLFFGSGTQLSVL.

This clonotype was observed many times. The junction does not match germline at one end; this may be a read error. The V gene is TRBV5-5, the J gene TRBJ2-1, with 7 bases identical to TRBD2. This CDR3 is built from 13 residues. Germline V lookup: CDR1 SGHKS, CDR2 YYEKEE (reference sequence). The CDR3 loop reads CASSPTSYHEQFF. The CDR3 DNA is TGTGCCAGCAGCCCGACTAGCTACCATGAGCAGTTCTTC.